Listed below are T cell receptor beta chains from one sample, sequenced in a study of blood T cell repertoires in COVID-19. The data were produced by immunoSEQ multiplex PCR, yet TCRdb's version contains in-frame clones alone and is incomplete. The repertoire holds 200,000 or so clones, with about nine tenths as singletons. The sequencing input was peripheral blood. Receptor source: a man aged 55 to 69 who had recovered from COVID-19. Both conserved end residues are part of each CDR3. A D gene is named only where the DNA matches it firmly. Only part of the rows carry a size: once, few, many, or a class if the clone is expanded.

j_gene,abundance,v_gene,d_gene,CDR3nt,CDR3aa
TRBJ2-2,once,TRBV11-3,NA,TGTGCCAGCAGCTTCGGGTACGGAAACACCGGGGAGCTGTTTTTT,CASSFGYGNTGELFF
TRBJ2-1,NA,TRBV9,NA,TGTGCCAGCAGCACTCAGGAATTCCCTTTCAATGAGCAGTTCTTC,CASSTQEFPFNEQFF
TRBJ2-4,NA,TRBV3-1/TRBV3-2,TRBD2,TGTGCCAGCAGCCAAGTTGGCGGGGGAGCCAAAAACATTCAGTACTTC,CASSQVGGGAKNIQYF
TRBJ2-1,NA,TRBV7-3,NA,TGTGCCAGCAGCTTAGGCCTAGCAAATGAGCAGTTCTTC,CASSLGLANEQFF
TRBJ2-3,NA,TRBV7-2,TRBD1,TGTGCCAACAGGGTGGGGACAGCAAGGGCAGATACGCAGTATTTT,CANRVGTARADTQYF
TRBJ2-7,NA,TRBV9,TRBD2,TGTGCCAGCAGCGTAGACGGACTAGCGGGAGACGAGCAGTACTTC,CASSVDGLAGDEQYF
TRBJ1-2,NA,TRBV27,TRBD1,TGTGCCAGCAGTATATTTCCCCGGACAGGGGCACTCGCCAATGGCTACACCTTC,CASSIFPRTGALANGYTF
TRBJ2-7,few,TRBV9,NA,TGTGCCAGCAGCCCCCATATAACGGGCTCCTACGAGCAGTACTTC,CASSPHITGSYEQYF
TRBJ1-6,NA,TRBV4-1,NA,TGCGCCAGCAGCCAAGATTGGGCAGCTCCCCGGGGTAATTCACCCCTCCACTTT,CASSQDWAAPRGNSPLHF
TRBJ1-4,once,TRBV4-2,NA,TGTGCCAGTTCACCAAAGGGAGGGGATGAAAAACTGTTTTTT,CASSPKGGDEKLFF
TRBJ2-1,NA,TRBV10-2,TRBD2,TGCGCCAGCAGGCCTGGACTAGCGGGGTACAATGAGCAGTTCTTC,CASRPGLAGYNEQFF
TRBJ2-3,NA,TRBV7-2,NA,TGTGCCAGCAGCTCCGATCCTCTCAGGGATACGCAGTATTTT,CASSSDPLRDTQYF
TRBJ2-3,NA,TRBV14,NA,TGTGCCAGCAGCCAAGGAAGTAGTAGCCGCACAGATACGCAGTATTTT,CASSQGSSSRTDTQYF
TRBJ2-1,NA,TRBV19,TRBD2,TGTGCCAGTAGTCCTTCCGGACTAGCGGGAGGGTTATACCCTGAGCAGTTCTTC,CASSPSGLAGGLYPEQFF
TRBJ2-5,NA,TRBV19,TRBD2,TGTGCCAGTAGTATTTCGCTAGCGGGAGTTGGAGAGACCCAGTACTTC,CASSISLAGVGETQYF
TRBJ2-7,NA,TRBV5-1,TRBD1,TGCGCCAGCAGTCTTAGACAGGGATTCTACGAGCAGTACTTC,CASSLRQGFYEQYF
TRBJ1-2,NA,TRBV28,NA,TGTGCCAGCCGTAGGAGAACAGGCGTTGGGGGCTACACCTTC,CASRRRTGVGGYTF
TRBJ1-5,NA,TRBV5-6,TRBD1,TGTGCCAGCAGTTCTGGGACAGGTCGAAGCAATCAGCCCCAGCATTTT,CASSSGTGRSNQPQHF
TRBJ1-2,NA,TRBV5-8,NA,TGTGCCAGCAGCTTGGGCGGCAGCCCCTCTGGCTACACCTTC,CASSLGGSPSGYTF
TRBJ2-1,once,TRBV9,TRBD2,TGTGCCAGCAGCGTACTAGCGGGAGTCTACAATGAGCAGTTCTTC,CASSVLAGVYNEQFF
TRBJ2-1,NA,TRBV7-2,TRBD2,TGTGCCAGCAGCTCCGCTAGCGGCCGGGGCAATGAGCAGTTCTTC,CASSSASGRGNEQFF
TRBJ2-4,NA,TRBV6-5,TRBD2,TGTGCCAGCAGTCGACTAGCGGGAGAGATGAACATTCAGTACTTC,CASSRLAGEMNIQYF
TRBJ1-3,NA,TRBV5-1,NA,TGCGCCAGCAGCTTGGAGGCAGGGGACGGAAACACCATATATTTT,CASSLEAGDGNTIYF
TRBJ1-2,NA,TRBV19,TRBD1,TGTGCCAGTAGTACCAACCGGGACAGGGGGGCAGTGAACTATGGCTACACCTTC,CASSTNRDRGAVNYGYTF
TRBJ1-1,NA,TRBV7-3,TRBD1,TGTGCCAGCAGCTCGCAGGGGGCCGGGACTGAAGCTTTCTTT,CASSSQGAGTEAFF
TRBJ2-1,once,TRBV28,TRBD1,TGTGCCAGCAGTTGGGGACAGAGCTCCTACAATGAGCAGTTCTTC,CASSWGQSSYNEQFF
TRBJ1-5,once,TRBV19,NA,TGTGCCAGTAGTTCCCCCGGGTTTAGCAATCAGCCCCAGCATTTT,CASSSPGFSNQPQHF
TRBJ2-1,NA,TRBV28,TRBD2,TGTGCCAGCAGTTTTCGGACTAGCGGGAGGAATGAGCAGTTCTTC,CASSFRTSGRNEQFF
TRBJ2-3,NA,TRBV9,TRBD2,TGTGCCAGCAGCCGCGGGGCGGCGGGAGAAGATACGCAGTATTTT,CASSRGAAGEDTQYF
TRBJ2-3,once,TRBV13,TRBD2,TGTGCCAGCAGCCTGACTAGCGGGGCCGAGCAGTATTTT,CASSLTSGAEQYF
TRBJ2-3,NA,TRBV5-6,TRBD1,TGTGCCAGCAGCTTCGACAGGGGGACGCCGAGGCCAGATACGCAGTATTTT,CASSFDRGTPRPDTQYF
TRBJ2-3,NA,TRBV5-1,TRBD2,TGCGCCAGCATTCCGGAGGGACTAGCGGGAGGGCGGACGCAGTATTTT,CASIPEGLAGGRTQYF
TRBJ2-1,NA,TRBV5-6,TRBD2,TGTGCCAGCCTATCTCGGGTAGCGGGAGCTTACTACTCCTACAATGAGCAGTTCTTC,CASLSRVAGAYYSYNEQFF
TRBJ1-6,NA,TRBV6-5,NA,TGTGCCAGCACTCCCTCTGGACTACCTAATTCACCCCTCCACTTT,CASTPSGLPNSPLHF
TRBJ2-7,NA,TRBV19,NA,TGTGCCAGTAGTATAAGTACTAGTCTACCCTACGAGCAGTACTTC,CASSISTSLPYEQYF
TRBJ1-1,NA,TRBV11-3,NA,TGTGCCAGCAGCTTAGGGAGGGAGAAAGCTTTCTTT,CASSLGREKAFF
TRBJ2-1,NA,TRBV11-2,NA,TGTGCCAGCAGAGGGGGGGCGGACCACAATGAGCAGTTCTTC,CASRGGADHNEQFF
TRBJ1-1,NA,TRBV3-1/TRBV3-2,NA,TGTGCCAGCAGCGAATGGACAATACACACTGAAGCTTTCTTT,CASSEWTIHTEAFF
TRBJ2-7,NA,TRBV5-1,NA,TGCGCCAGCAGCTTGGCCGAGGAGCAGTACTTC,CASSLAEEQYF
TRBJ2-6,NA,TRBV27,TRBD2,TGTGCCAGCAGTTTATCTAATCCTAGCGGGAGCTCTGGGGCCAACGTCCTGACTTTC,CASSLSNPSGSSGANVLTF
TRBJ1-1,NA,TRBV7-9,NA,TGTGCCAGCAGCTTAGCTAGGAACACTGAAGCTTTCTTT,CASSLARNTEAFF
TRBJ1-3,NA,TRBV10-3,TRBD1,TGTGCCATCAGTGAGGCAGGGGGCTCTGGAAACACCATATATTTT,CAISEAGGSGNTIYF
TRBJ1-3,NA,TRBV7-2,NA,TGTGCCAGCAGCTTAGACAGATCTGGAAACACCATATATTTT,CASSLDRSGNTIYF
TRBJ1-1,NA,TRBV2,TRBD1,TGTGCCAGCATTCCGGACAGGGGGCGGAACACTGAAGCTTTCTTT,CASIPDRGRNTEAFF
TRBJ2-4,NA,TRBV7-9,NA,TGTGCCAGCAGCTTGGGGGCAGGAGCCGATCAGTACTTC,CASSLGAGADQYF
TRBJ2-3,NA,TRBV6-5,TRBD1,TGTGCCAGCAGAAAGGGGGCGCGGGCAGATACGCAGTATTTT,CASRKGARADTQYF
TRBJ2-2,NA,TRBV7-9,TRBD2,TGTGCCAGCAGCTCTGTCCGACTAGCGGCGAACACCGGGGAGCTGTTTTTT,CASSSVRLAANTGELFF
TRBJ2-5,NA,TRBV3-1/TRBV3-2,NA,TGTGCCAGCAGCCAAGATGCTAGCGGAGGGGGGACCCAGTACTTC,CASSQDASGGGTQYF
TRBJ1-1,once,TRBV9,NA,TGTGCCAGCAGCGTAGTGGTAGGTGGCAGGGCGAACACTGAAGCTTTCTTT,CASSVVVGGRANTEAFF
TRBJ1-2,NA,TRBV27,TRBD1,TGTGCCAGCGCCAGGACAGGGTATGGCTACACCTTC,CASARTGYGYTF
TRBJ1-1,NA,TRBV18,TRBD1,TGTGCCAGCTCGCAACAGGGGGCGCCGACTGAAGCTTTCTTT,CASSQQGAPTEAFF
TRBJ1-2,NA,TRBV10-3,NA,TGTGCCATCAGTGCTGGGACATCTAAGGGGGGCTACACCTTC,CAISAGTSKGGYTF
TRBJ1-5,NA,TRBV6-2/TRBV6-3,TRBD1,TGTGCCAGCAGTTACCACGGGACAGTCAATCAGCCCCAGCATTTT,CASSYHGTVNQPQHF